The present T cell receptor (beta chain) was sequenced within a study of blood T cell repertoires in COVID-19 (dated by TCRdb to 2019 to 2021). Looking at the study overall: Samples covering the acute and convalescent phases of COVID-19 were provided by collaborators in the United States, Italy and Spain. The repertoires were released in a freely available public database meant as a resource for research on the immune response to SARS-CoV-2. Where HLA class I and class II types were available, the types were taken from metadata supplied by the sample provider, not from assay-based typing. The dataset comprised deeply sampled blood TCRbeta repertoires from subjects exposed to, actively infected with, or recovered from COVID-19. Sample metadata almost always included a de-identified subject ID, COVID-19 status, age in years and sex. The prospective study material was composed of cDNA or gDNA derived from T cells, B-cell-depleted T cells, or PBMCs. Samples came from the ongoing ImmuneRACE study (first 160 participants) plus 1,254 subjects from 6 global collaborators.

Participants in the prospective study were aged roughly 18 to 100 years, lived in some 24 United States geographic areas, and enrolled through a virtual design. To assign participants to cohorts, the prospective study relied on clinical history that participants themselves reported in a screening survey and a study questionnaire. Recovered participants in ImmuneRACE Cohort 3 were defined by two consecutive negative NP/OP PCR tests, clearance by a healthcare professional, or resolution of symptoms. Each participant in the prospective study had whole blood, serum and a nasopharyngeal or oropharyngeal swab collected by mobile phlebotomists. Over a 2-month period, participants in the prospective study had the option of providing additional blood draws and questionnaires. Blood samples from the prospective study were shipped frozen or at room temperature prior to DNA extraction. The immunoSEQ Assay, a bias-controlled multiplex PCR, was used to amplify TCRbeta CDR3 regions from genomic DNA. In the original analysis: The number of nucleated cells in each sample was estimated from the amplification of reference gene primers within the assay. Sequence reads were collapsed and filtered to measure the absolute abundance of every unique TCRbeta CDR3 rearrangement. For each sample, productive Simpson clonality was calculated as the square root of Simpson's diversity index over productive rearrangements. Drawn from immuneACCESS, this table holds only the in-frame rearrangements with V and J called that TCRdb kept. Clones are partly lost; checked studies trace under half to an unresolved V gene and leave the rest unexplained. D and trimming come from the DNA, and the V and J calls and clone size come from that table. The sample has fewer than 250,000 clones on record, about 90% of them singletons. The ten largest clones take up approximately 7.6% of the sample.

On the study overall, not on this receptor specifically: How much clinical and demographic metadata was included differed by source and by participant, and the metadata was provided uncurated.

V is trimmed back by 0 bases and J by 3 bases, and the junction contains 10 bases that no gene match accounts for. CDR1 and CDR2 (SGDLS, YYNGEE) derive from the germline V gene. The CDR3 goes from the cysteine to the phenylalanine over 17 residues. The CDR3 DNA has 51 bases and is translated from base 1. Notes on this clone: Its cognate antigen has yet to be identified. Qualities for individual bases were not recorded, and no much larger clone is one base off.

The rearranged segments are TRBV9 and TRBJ2-3; TRBD1 lines up with 7 middle nucleotides. Input material: PBMCs or T cells enriched from blood (not recorded which). The sequence was collected from a young woman who had recovered from COVID-19. The CDR3 sequence is CASSVERQGEGTDTQYF. The DNA sequence follows: TGTGCCAGCAGCGTAGAGAGACAGGGTGAGGGGACAGATACGCAGTATTTT.